The next 18 T cell receptor beta chains were all read from a single sample in a study of shared clonotypes between healthy human individuals. Data came from immunoSEQ multiplex PCR; TCRdb stores just in-frame clones and leaves some out. The sample holds about 1.5 million clones, approximately 98% seen once. Sequencing used naive CD4+ T cells sorted from blood. Subset: CD45RA+ positively selected. These receptor sequences come from a man aged 30 to 39 in good health.

The CDR3 coding sequence is TGTGCCAGCAGCTCAGGGGGGTCGAATCCGCCCGCAGATACGCAGTATTTT. Protein product: CASSSGGSNPPADTQYF. This chain joins TRBV5-5 and TRBJ2-3; a possible D gene is TRBD1 (7 bases). Looked up from germline, CDR1 is SGHKS and CDR2 is YYEKEE (reference sequence). The V gene lost 3 bases and the J gene lost 4 bases, with 21 bases spanning the gap. The CDR3 is 17 residues long.

The chain couples TRBV6-5 to TRBJ2-7, with D possibly matching TRBD1 (6 bases). V lost 5 bases, J lost 6 bases, and 14 bases lay in between. Germline V CDR1 and CDR2: MNHEY, SVGAGI. There are 13 residues in the CDR3. For the CDR3, the DNA is TGTGCCAGCAGTAACCGACAGGTTAGCGAGCAGTACTTC. It codes for CASSNRQVSEQYF.

The rearrangement joins TRBV7-3 to TRBJ2-6; 8 bases agree with TRBD1. CDR1 and CDR2 from the germline V gene are SGHTA and FQGTGA. The trim removed 5 bases at V and 3 bases at J, leaving 6 bases unmatched. The CDR3 is made up of 16 amino acids. The CDR3: CASSNPGGFGANVLTF. CDR3 in DNA: TGTGCCAGCAGCAATCCAGGGGGCTTTGGGGCCAACGTCCTGACTTTC.

V gene TRBV7-9 combines with J gene TRBJ2-7; the D gene is possibly TRBD1 (6 bases). There are 14 residues in the CDR3. V dropped 3 bases and J dropped 6 bases, with 15 bases sitting between them. From germline, CDR1 is SEHNR and CDR2 FQNEAQ (reference sequence). In nucleotides, the CDR3 is TGTGCCAGCAGCTTTAAAGGGGGAGTGGCCGAGCAGTACTTC. Translation: CASSFKGGVAEQYF. Full variable domain (missing parts from reference TRBV7-9 and TRBJ2-7): DTGVSQNPRHKITKRGQNVTFRCDPISEHNRLYWYRQTLGQGPEFLTYFQNEAQLEKSRLLSDRFSAERPKGSFSTLEIQRTEQGDSAMYLCASSFKGGVAEQYFGPGTRLTVT.

In nucleotides, the CDR3 is TGCAGCGTTGAAGATGGGGACAGACGGGGTCAAGAGACCCAGTACTTC. Its translation is CSVEDGDRRGQETQYF. The V gene is TRBV29-1, the J gene TRBJ2-5; 7 positions match TRBD1. This CDR3 has 16 amino acids. From germline, CDR1 is SQVTM and CDR2 ANQGSEA. Unmatched junction bases numbered 9, after V lost 0 bases and J lost 2 bases.

V gene TRBV5-5 combines with J gene TRBJ2-1; 7 nucleotides line up with TRBD1. Germline trimming cut 4 bases from V and 4 bases from J; bases unmatched to any gene: 8. Germline assignment: CDR1 SGHKS and CDR2 YYEKEE (reference sequence). The CDR3 is made up of 15 amino acids. In nucleotides, the CDR3 is TGTGCCAGCAGCCCCGGGACAGCGACGTACAATGAGCAGTTCTTC. Protein: CASSPGTATYNEQFF. Using reference TRBV5-5 and TRBJ2-1 for the parts outside the CDR3, the full variable domain is DAGVTQSPTHLIKTRGQQVTLRCSPISGHKSVSWYQQVLGQGPQFIFQYYEKEERGRGNFPDRFSARQFPNYSSELNVNALLLGDSALYLCASSPGTATYNEQFFGPGTRLTVL.

Regarding this clone: Other nucleotide sequences from this sample produce the same CDR3. The V and J genes are TRBV2 and TRBJ2-3; 7 bases align to TRBD1. The CDR3 spans 12 residues. V gave up 6 bases and J gave up 3 bases; unmatched junction bases: 0. CDR1 and CDR2 from the germline V gene are SNHLY and FYNNEI. CDR3 protein: CASRTGTDTQYF. Here the CDR3 DNA reads TGTGCCAGCAGGACAGGGACAGATACGCAGTATTTT.

The CDR3 coding sequence is TGCGCCAGCAGCCCCTTGACAGGGTATGACACAGATACGCAGTATTTT. As protein: CASSPLTGYDTDTQYF. J is TRBJ2-3 and V is TRBV5-1; TRBD1 matches 7 bases. Trimming at V came to 4 bases and at J to 2 bases, leaving 10 bases not matched to a gene. The CDR3 is 16 residues long. Germline V gives CDR1 SGHRS, CDR2 YFSETQ.

This clone appeared a single time. The V and J genes are TRBV5-1 and TRBJ1-2, with a weak D call TRBD1 (5 bases). Trimming shortened V by 3 bases and J by 6 bases, and 18 bases separated the two germline ends. The length of the CDR3 is 15 residues. The germline CDR1 and CDR2 sequences are SGHRS and YFSETQ. The CDR3, as DNA: TGCGCCAGCAGCTCTCGTGGGGGTTACTTCGATGGCTACACCTTC. It yields the protein CASSSRGGYFDGYTF.

The DNA for the CDR3 is TGCGCCAGCAGCTTGCCGATGAATGAGCAGTTCTTC. Amino acids: CASSLPMNEQFF. The chain couples TRBV5-1 to TRBJ2-1, with D unresolved. In germline, CDR1 is SGHRS, CDR2 YFSETQ. The CDR3 extends over 12 amino acids. The V gene lost 1 base and the J gene lost 7 bases, with 6 bases spanning the gap.

The chain combines TRBV5-4 with TRBJ2-7; 8 bases agree with TRBD2. After removal of 4 bases from V and 7 bases from J, the junction contained 16 bases not matched to a gene. This CDR3 comprises 16 residues. The germline gives CDR1 SGHNT, CDR2 YYREEE (reference sequence). CDR3 region: CASSPRGGGLLGEQYF. CDR3 in DNA: TGTGCCAGCAGCCCCCGGGGGGGAGGATTGCTGGGAGAGCAGTACTTC.

V is TRBV6-5 and J is TRBJ2-2, with TRBD1 matching over 8 bases. Germline trimming cut 8 bases from V and 5 bases from J; bases unmatched to any gene: 7. The CDR3 is 14 residues long. Germline V gene sequence: CDR1 MNHEY, CDR2 SVGAGI. The CDR3 protein is CASRTGTRTGELFF. CDR3 sequence (DNA): TGTGCCAGCCGGACAGGGACGAGGACCGGGGAGCTGTTTTTT.

The chain links TRBV7-2 to TRBJ2-1, with TRBD2 as a possible D gene (5 bases). V lost 0 bases to trimming and J lost 4 bases, with 25 bases between them. CDR1 is SGHTA, CDR2 FQGNSA, per germline. The CDR3 loop spans 20 amino acids. The CDR3 protein is CASSLAPGSSILGSYNEQFF. DNA of the CDR3: TGTGCCAGCAGCTTAGCGCCCGGATCTTCCATCTTGGGGAGTTACAATGAGCAGTTCTTC.

This chain links TRBV4-3 with TRBJ1-2; D remains ambiguous. There are 11 residues in the CDR3. Trimming took off 5 bases at V and 3 bases at J, with 4 bases between the two ends. Germline CDR1 and CDR2: LGHNA and YSLEER. In DNA, the CDR3 is TGCGCCAGCAGCGACCACTATGGCTACACCTTC. The encoded protein is CASSDHYGYTF.

This clone was counted only a few times. The V gene is TRBV6-1, the J gene TRBJ1-1; maybe TRBD1 (6 bases). The CDR3 is 13 residues long. V was pared by 5 bases and J by 3 bases, with 10 bases between. The V gene's germline CDR1 is MNHNS and CDR2 SASEGT. The CDR3 DNA follows: TGTGCCAGCAGTACACAGGGTTACACTGAAGCTTTCTTT. It yields the protein CASSTQGYTEAFF.

This rearrangement joins TRBV5-4 to TRBJ2-5; D might be TRBD2 (6 bases). Germline V gene lookup returns CDR1 SGHNT and CDR2 YYREEE (reference sequence). V gave up 0 bases and J gave up 3 bases, with 12 bases separating them. This CDR3 spans 15 amino acids. For the CDR3, the DNA is TGTGCCAGCAGCTTGGGGGCGGGACTGGAAGAGACCCAGTACTTC. It is translated as CASSLGAGLEETQYF.

The rearrangement links TRBV6-5 to TRBJ1-2, with 7 bases identical to TRBD1. V was pared by 4 bases and J by 4 bases, with 9 bases of the junction left unmatched. There are 15 residues in the CDR3. Germline V gene data show CDR1 as MNHEY and CDR2 as SVGAGI. The CDR3 DNA follows: TGTGCCAGCAGTTCACAGGGGAACAGAATCTATGGCTACACCTTC. Translating gives CASSSQGNRIYGYTF.

The chain couples TRBV13 to TRBJ2-3; 11 nucleotides line up with TRBD2. The germline CDR1 and CDR2 sequences are PRHDT and FYEKMQ (reference sequence). CDR3 length equals 17 residues. The junction had 9 bases not matched to a gene; V was cut back by 1 base and J by 6 bases. Here the CDR3 reads CASSLVLAGGPPDTQYF. DNA of the CDR3: TGTGCCAGCAGCTTAGTTTTAGCGGGAGGGCCACCCGATACGCAGTATTTT.